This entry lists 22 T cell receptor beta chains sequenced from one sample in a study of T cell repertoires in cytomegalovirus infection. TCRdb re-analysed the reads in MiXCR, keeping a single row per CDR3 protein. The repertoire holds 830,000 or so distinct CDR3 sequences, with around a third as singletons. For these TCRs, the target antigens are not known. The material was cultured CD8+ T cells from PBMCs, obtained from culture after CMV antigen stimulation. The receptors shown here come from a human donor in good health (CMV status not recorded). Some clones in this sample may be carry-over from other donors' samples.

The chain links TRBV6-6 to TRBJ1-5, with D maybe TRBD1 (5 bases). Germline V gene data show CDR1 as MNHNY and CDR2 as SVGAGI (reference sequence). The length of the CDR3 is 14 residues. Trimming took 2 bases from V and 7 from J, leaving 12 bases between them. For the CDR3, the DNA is TGTGCCAGCAGTTACGGGGCGCCCTTGCAGCCCCAGCATTTT. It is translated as CASSYGAPLQPQHF.

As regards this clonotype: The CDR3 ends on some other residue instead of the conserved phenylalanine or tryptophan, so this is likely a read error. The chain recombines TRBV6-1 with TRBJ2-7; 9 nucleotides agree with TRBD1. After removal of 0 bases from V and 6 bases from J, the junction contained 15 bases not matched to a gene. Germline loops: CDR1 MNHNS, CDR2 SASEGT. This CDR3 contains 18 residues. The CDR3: CASSEASDLYRGRPEQYA. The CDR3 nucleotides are TGTGCCAGCAGTGAAGCTTCGGATCTATACAGGGGGCGCCCCGAGCAGTACGCC.

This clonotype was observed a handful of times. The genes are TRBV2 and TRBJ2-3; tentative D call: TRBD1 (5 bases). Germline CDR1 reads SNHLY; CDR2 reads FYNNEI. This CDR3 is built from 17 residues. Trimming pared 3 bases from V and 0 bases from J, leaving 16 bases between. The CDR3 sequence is CASSDMRQSTSTDTQYF. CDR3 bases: TGTGCCAGCAGTGACATGAGACAGTCAACGAGCACAGATACGCAGTATTTT.

The CDR3 here is CASSALTSGINEQYF. The CDR3 bases are TGTGCCAGCAGTGCCCTGACTAGCGGGATAAACGAGCAGTACTTC. The rearrangement uses TRBV2 and TRBJ2-7; 11 bases line up with TRBD2. Germline loops: CDR1 SNHLY, CDR2 FYNNEI. The J segment lost 5 bases and the V segment lost 4 bases, leaving 7 bases of the junction unmatched. The CDR3 length is 15 residues.

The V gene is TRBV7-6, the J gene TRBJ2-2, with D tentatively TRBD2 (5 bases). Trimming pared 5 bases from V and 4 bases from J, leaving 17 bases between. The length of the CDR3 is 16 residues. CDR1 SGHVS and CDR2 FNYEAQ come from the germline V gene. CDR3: CASSPTPGRSTGELFF. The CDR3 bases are TGTGCCAGCAGCCCCACCCCTGGGAGATCCACCGGGGAGCTGTTTTTT.

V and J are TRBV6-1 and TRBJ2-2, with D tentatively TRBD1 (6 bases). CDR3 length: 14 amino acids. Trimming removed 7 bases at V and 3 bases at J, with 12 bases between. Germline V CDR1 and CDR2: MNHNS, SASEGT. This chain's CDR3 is CASNGRGDTGELFF. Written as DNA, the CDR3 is TGTGCCAGCAATGGCAGGGGCGACACCGGGGAGCTGTTTTTT.

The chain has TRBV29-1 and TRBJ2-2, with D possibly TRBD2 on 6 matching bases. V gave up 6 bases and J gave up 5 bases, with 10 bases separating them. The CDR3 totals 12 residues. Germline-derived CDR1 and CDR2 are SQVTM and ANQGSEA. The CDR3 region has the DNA TGCAGCGTCTTGGAGGGGACCGGGGAGCTGTTTTTT. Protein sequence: CSVLEGTGELFF.

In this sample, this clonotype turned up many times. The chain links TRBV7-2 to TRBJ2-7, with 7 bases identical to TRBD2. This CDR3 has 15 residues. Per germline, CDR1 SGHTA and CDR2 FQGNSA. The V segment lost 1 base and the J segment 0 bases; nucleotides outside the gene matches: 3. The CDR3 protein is CASSLELAPSYEQYV. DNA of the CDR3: TGTGCCAGCAGCTTAGAACTAGCGCCCTCCTACGAGCAGTACGTC.

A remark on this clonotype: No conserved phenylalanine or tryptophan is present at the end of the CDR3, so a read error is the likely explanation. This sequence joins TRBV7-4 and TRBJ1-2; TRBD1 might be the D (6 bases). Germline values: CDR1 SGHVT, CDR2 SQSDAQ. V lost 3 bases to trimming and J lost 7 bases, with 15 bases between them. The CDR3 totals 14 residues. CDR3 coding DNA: TGTGCCAGCAGCTTGAACTCAGGGGCCGGTGGCTACACCTCC. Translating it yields CASSLNSGAGGYTS.

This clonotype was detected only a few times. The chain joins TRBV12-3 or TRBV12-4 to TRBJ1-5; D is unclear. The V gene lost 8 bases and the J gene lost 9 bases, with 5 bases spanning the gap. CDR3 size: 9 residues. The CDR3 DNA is TGTGCCAGCGGCTGGCCCCAGCATTTT. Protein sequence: CASGWPQHF.

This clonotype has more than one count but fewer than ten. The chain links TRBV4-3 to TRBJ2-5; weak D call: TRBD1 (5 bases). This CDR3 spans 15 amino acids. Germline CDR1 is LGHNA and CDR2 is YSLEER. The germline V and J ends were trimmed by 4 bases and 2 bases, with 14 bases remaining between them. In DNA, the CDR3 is TGCGCCAGCAGCCCCTGGGGCACAGTTCAAGAGACCCAGTACTTC. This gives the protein CASSPWGTVQETQYF.

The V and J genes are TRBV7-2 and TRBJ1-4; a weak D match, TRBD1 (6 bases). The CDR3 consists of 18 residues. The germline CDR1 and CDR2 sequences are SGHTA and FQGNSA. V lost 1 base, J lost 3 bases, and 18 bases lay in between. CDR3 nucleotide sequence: TGTGCCAGCAGCTTAGAAAGGGCAGGGGTTTTACCTAATGAAAAACTGTTTTTT. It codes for CASSLERAGVLPNEKLFF.

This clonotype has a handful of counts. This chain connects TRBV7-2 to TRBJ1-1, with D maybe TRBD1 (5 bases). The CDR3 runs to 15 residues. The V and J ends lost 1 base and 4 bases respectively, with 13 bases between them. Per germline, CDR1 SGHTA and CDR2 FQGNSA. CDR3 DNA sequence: TGTGCCAGCAGCTTAGTTATGCTGGGGACCACTGAAGCTTTCTTT. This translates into CASSLVMLGTTEAFF.

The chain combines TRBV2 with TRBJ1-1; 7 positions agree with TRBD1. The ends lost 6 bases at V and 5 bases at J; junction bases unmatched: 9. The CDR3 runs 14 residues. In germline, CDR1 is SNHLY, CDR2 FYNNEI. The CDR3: CASSGQLRGTEAFF. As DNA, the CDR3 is TGTGCCAGCAGCGGACAGCTCAGGGGGACTGAAGCTTTCTTT.

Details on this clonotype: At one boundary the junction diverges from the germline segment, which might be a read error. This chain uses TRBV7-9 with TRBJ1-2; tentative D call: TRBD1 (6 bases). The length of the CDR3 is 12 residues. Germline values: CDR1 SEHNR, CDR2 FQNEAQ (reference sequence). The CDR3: CVSSGNRDGYTF. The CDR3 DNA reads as TGTGTCAGCAGCGGAAACAGGGATGGCTACACCTTC.

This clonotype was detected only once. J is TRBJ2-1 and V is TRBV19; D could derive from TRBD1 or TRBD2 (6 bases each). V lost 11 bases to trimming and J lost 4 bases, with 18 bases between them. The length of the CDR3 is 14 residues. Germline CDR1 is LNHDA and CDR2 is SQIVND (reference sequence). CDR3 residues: CACSFRGDYNEQFF. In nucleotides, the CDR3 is TGTGCCTGCTCTTTTAGGGGGGATTACAATGAGCAGTTCTTC.

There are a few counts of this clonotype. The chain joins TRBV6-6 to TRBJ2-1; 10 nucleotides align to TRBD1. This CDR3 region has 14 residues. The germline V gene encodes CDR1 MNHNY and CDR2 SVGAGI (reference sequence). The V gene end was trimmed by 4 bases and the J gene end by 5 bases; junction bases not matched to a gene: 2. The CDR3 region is CASSSGTGDNEQFF. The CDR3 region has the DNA TGTGCCAGCAGTTCCGGGACAGGGGACAATGAGCAGTTCTTC.

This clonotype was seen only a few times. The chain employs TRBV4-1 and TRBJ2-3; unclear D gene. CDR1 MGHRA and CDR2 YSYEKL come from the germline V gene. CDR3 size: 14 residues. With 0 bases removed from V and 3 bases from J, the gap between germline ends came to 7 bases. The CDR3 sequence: CASSQERGTDTQYF. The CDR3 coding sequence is TGCGCCAGCAGCCAAGAGCGTGGTACAGATACGCAGTATTTT.

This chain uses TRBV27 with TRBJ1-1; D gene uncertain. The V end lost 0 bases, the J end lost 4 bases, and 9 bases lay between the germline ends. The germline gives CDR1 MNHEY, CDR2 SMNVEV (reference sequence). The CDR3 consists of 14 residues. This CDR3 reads CASSLSRGSTEAFF. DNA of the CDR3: TGTGCCAGCAGTTTATCGAGAGGGTCCACTGAAGCTTTCTTT.

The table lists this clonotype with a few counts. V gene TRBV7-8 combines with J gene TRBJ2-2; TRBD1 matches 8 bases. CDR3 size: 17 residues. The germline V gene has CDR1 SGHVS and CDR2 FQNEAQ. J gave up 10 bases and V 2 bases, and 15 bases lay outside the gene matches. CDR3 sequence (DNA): TGTGCCAGCAGCTTAAGGCGTCAGGGGGCAGAATTGGAGGAGCTGTTTTTT. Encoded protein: CASSLRRQGAELEELFF.

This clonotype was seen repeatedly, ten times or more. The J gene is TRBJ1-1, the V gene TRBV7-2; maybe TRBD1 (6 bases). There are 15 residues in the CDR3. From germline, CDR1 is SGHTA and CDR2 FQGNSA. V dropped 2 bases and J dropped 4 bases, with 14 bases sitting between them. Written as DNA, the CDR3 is TGTGCCAGCAGCTTAAGGCTCAAGGGGGGCACTGAAGCTTTCTTT. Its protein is CASSLRLKGGTEAFF.

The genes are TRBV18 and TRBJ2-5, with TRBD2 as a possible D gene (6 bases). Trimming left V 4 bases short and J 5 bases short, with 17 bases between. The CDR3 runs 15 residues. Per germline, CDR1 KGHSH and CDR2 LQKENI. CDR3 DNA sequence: TGTGCCAGCTCACTGGACTATCCCGATGGGGAGACCCAGTACTTC. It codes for CASSLDYPDGETQYF.